The rows below give T cell receptor beta chains drawn from one sample of a study of OX40 agonist ivuxolimab in advanced cancers. Profiled with immunoSEQ multiplex PCR; TCRdb holds only in-frame clones, not every one. The data show tens of thousands of clones, over 80% seen once. The sequencing here drew on CD4+ or CD8+ T cells sorted from blood, taken in a trial of the OX40 agonist ivuxolimab. The receptors originated from an adult with an advanced solid tumor such as melanoma, head and neck, liver or kidney cancer. Each CDR3 is given with its conserved first and last residue. The D gene is left open where the match is weak. A clone size is listed for some rows: how often the clone was seen (once, few, many), or a class if it is expanded.

clone_size	v_call	d_call	j_call	cdr3_nt	cdr3_aa
-	TRBV15	-	TRBJ2-1	TGTGCCACCAGCAGAGTTTATGTCGATGAGCAGTTCTTC	CATSRVYVDEQFF
-	TRBV11-2	TRBD1	TRBJ2-5	TGTGCCAGCAGCTTAGGGGCCGACAGGGGCCGAGAGACCCAGTACTTC	CASSLGADRGRETQYF
-	TRBV6-6	TRBD1	TRBJ2-7	TGTGCCAGCAGTTACTGGACAGGTAAAAACTACGAGCAGTACTTC	CASSYWTGKNYEQYF
-	TRBV5-6	TRBD2	TRBJ2-1	TGTGCCAGCAGCTTTGGGACTAGCGGGTACAATGAGCAGTTCTTC	CASSFGTSGYNEQFF
-	TRBV25-1	-	TRBJ2-3	TGTGCCAGCAGTGACTATACGCAGTATTTT	CASSDYTQYF
-	TRBV7-9	-	TRBJ2-3	TGTGCCAGCAGCTTAGGGGAGAGCACAGATACGCAGTATTTT	CASSLGESTDTQYF
-	TRBV25-1	-	TRBJ2-7	TGTGCCAGCAGTGGCGACTACGAGCAGTACTTC	CASSGDYEQYF
once	TRBV9	-	TRBJ2-3	TGTGCCAGCAGCGTATATTTGGGCACAGATACGCAGTATTTT	CASSVYLGTDTQYF
-	TRBV29-1	TRBD1	TRBJ1-2	TGCAGCGGAGGACAGGGGGGCCTCTATGGCTACACCTTC	CSGGQGGLYGYTF
-	TRBV4-1	TRBD2	TRBJ2-2	TGCGCCAGCAGCCAAGTGACGGGAGGCGGTGGGGAGCTGTTTTTT	CASSQVTGGGGELFF
-	TRBV10-1	TRBD2	TRBJ2-1	TGCGCCAGCAGTGAGGCACTAGCGAATCACAATGAGCAGTTCTTC	CASSEALANHNEQFF
once	TRBV29-1	TRBD1	TRBJ2-2	TGCAGCGTTGAGACAGGGGGTACGAACACCGGGGAGCTGTTTTTT	CSVETGGTNTGELFF
-	TRBV19	-	TRBJ2-3	TGTGCCAGTAGTACCGCAGGGGAGGGAAGCACAGATACGCAGTATTTT	CASSTAGEGSTDTQYF
-	TRBV6-5	-	TRBJ1-2	TGTGCCAGCAGTGACTGGGGACGTGAGGGCTACACCTTC	CASSDWGREGYTF
-	TRBV5-1	-	TRBJ2-7	TGCGCCAGCAGCTTCGGGACCTCCTACGAGCAGTACTTC	CASSFGTSYEQYF
-	TRBV5-5	TRBD1	TRBJ1-2	TGTGCCAGCAGCTATACCCGGGACAGAGGCAATTTCTATGGCTACACCTTC	CASSYTRDRGNFYGYTF
-	TRBV9	TRBD2	TRBJ2-1	TGTGCCAGCAGCGCATCAGGGACTAGCGGGAGTCGTCGAAAGGGCGATGAGCAGTTCTTC	CASSASGTSGSRRKGDEQFF
-	TRBV27	TRBD1	TRBJ2-7	TGTGCCAGCCGTCTCACCGAGGGACAGGAAGGCTACGAGCAGTACTTC	CASRLTEGQEGYEQYF
-	TRBV6-6	-	TRBJ2-1	TGTGCCAGCAGTTACGACGGGACAAACAGGGAGCAGTTCTTC	CASSYDGTNREQFF
-	TRBV15	TRBD1	TRBJ2-7	TGTGCCACCAGCAGAGATCGAGGGGGCGGAGAGCAGTACTTC	CATSRDRGGGEQYF
-	TRBV5-8	-	TRBJ2-3	TGTGCCAGCAGCTTCGGGGCAGGGGATACGCAGTATTTT	CASSFGAGDTQYF
-	TRBV11-2	TRBD1	TRBJ2-7	TGTGCCAGCAGCTTACGCCGGGACAGGGCCTACGAGCAGTACTTC	CASSLRRDRAYEQYF
-	TRBV9	-	TRBJ2-1	TGTGCCAGCAGCGCCCGTTTTGCAAGCCGTGCGAATGAGCAGTTCTTC	CASSARFASRANEQFF
-	TRBV9	-	TRBJ2-5	TGTGCCAGCAGGAGGGATGGGGAAGAGACCCAGTACTTC	CASRRDGEETQYF
-	TRBV10-3	-	TRBJ1-5	TGTGCCATCAGTGACCCCGGTACCTTGGGGCAGCCCCAGCATTTT	CAISDPGTLGQPQHF
-	TRBV10-1	-	TRBJ2-3	TGCGCCAGCAGTGAAATCCAGGGAGATACGCAGTATTTT	CASSEIQGDTQYF
-	TRBV25-1	-	TRBJ2-1	TGTGCCAGCACCCCACCCCGAGGGAAACAGTTCTTC	CASTPPRGKQFF
once	TRBV5-4	TRBD2	TRBJ2-3	TGTGCCAGCAGCTTTGGAACTAGCGTCGCGGATACGCAGTATTTT	CASSFGTSVADTQYF
-	TRBV11-2	-	TRBJ2-5	TGTGCCAGCAGCTTAGTAGGGGGCCAAGAGACCCAGTACTTC	CASSLVGGQETQYF